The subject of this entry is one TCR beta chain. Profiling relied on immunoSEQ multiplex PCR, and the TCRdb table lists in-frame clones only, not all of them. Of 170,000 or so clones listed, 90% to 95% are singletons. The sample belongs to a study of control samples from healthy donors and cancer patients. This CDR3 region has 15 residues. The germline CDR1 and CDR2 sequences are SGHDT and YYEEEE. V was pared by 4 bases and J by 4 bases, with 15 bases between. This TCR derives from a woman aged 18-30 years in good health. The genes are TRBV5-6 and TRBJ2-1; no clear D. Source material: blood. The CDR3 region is CASSPAPLNYNEQFF. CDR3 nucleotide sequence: TGTGCCAGCAGCCCGGCCCCCCTGAATTACAATGAGCAGTTCTTC.